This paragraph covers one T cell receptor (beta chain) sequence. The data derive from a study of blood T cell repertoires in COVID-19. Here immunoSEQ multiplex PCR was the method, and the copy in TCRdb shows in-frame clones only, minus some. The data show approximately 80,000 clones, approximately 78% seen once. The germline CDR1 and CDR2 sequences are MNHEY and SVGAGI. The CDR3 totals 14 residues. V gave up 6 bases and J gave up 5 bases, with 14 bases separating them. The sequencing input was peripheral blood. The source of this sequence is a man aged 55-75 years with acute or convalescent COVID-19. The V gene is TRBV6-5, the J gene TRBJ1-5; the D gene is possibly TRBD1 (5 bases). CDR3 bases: TGTGCCAGCAGCCCGCGGGGGGGGTATCAGCCCCAGCATTTT. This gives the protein CASSPRGGYQPQHF.